This T cell receptor beta chain is drawn from a study of blood T cell repertoires in COVID-19. Background on the study: Sites across the United States, Italy and Spain contributed samples from acute and convalescent COVID-19.

The assay was immunoSEQ multiplex PCR, and TCRdb's table has in-frame clones only and misses some. The table has a few hundred thousand clones, approximately 86% seen once; the top ten hold about 1.3%. Of note for this clone: Other DNA variants within this sample encode the same CDR3.

The CDR3 is 16 residues long. In germline, CDR1 is SGDLS, CDR2 YYNGEE. J lost 5 bases, V lost 2 bases, and 3 bases had no gene match. This chain uses TRBV9 with TRBJ2-2; 13 bases map to TRBD2. The TCR originated in a woman aged 25 to 39 with COVID-19, enrolled during active disease. Sequences were obtained from peripheral blood. The CDR3 here is CASSVRLAGGTGELFF. Written as DNA, the CDR3 is TGTGCCAGCAGCGTTCGACTAGCGGGAGGAACCGGGGAGCTGTTTTTT.